One and the same sample provided the 9 T cell receptor beta chains below, sequenced in a study of PD-L1 blockade in urothelial cancer. The time point here: peripheral blood 6 weeks after treatment start. Data came from immunoSEQ multiplex PCR; TCRdb stores just in-frame clones and leaves some out. The sample records some 120,000 clones, more than 85% being singletons. Sequencing was performed on PBMCs, taken around atezolizumab (anti-PD-L1) treatment. The receptors were gathered from a man aged 55 to 69 with urothelial cancer.

V usage is TRBV6-6 and J usage is TRBJ2-7, with D perhaps TRBD2 (6 bases). Germline CDR1 reads MNHNY; CDR2 reads SVGAGI (reference sequence). This CDR3 region has 16 residues. V was trimmed by 6 bases and J by 3 bases, leaving 21 bases between them. The CDR3 nucleotides are TGTGCCAGCAGCTATCCTAAACTAGCTGCTAACTACGAGCAGTACTTC. It translates to CASSYPKLAANYEQYF.

The chain has TRBV19 and TRBJ2-1, with a weak D call TRBD2 (5 bases). V was trimmed by 6 bases and J by 7 bases, leaving 10 bases between them. The CDR3 sequence is 12 residues long. Germline V gene lookup returns CDR1 LNHDA and CDR2 SQIVND (reference sequence). The CDR3, as DNA: TGTGCCAGTAGCACCCGGGGAAATGAGCAGTTCTTC. It specifies CASSTRGNEQFF.

Remarks on this clone: It is unclear where the CDR3 begins or ends on the DNA, so no DNA is shown, and the CDR3 is as TCRdb lists it. V is TRBV12-1 and J is TRBJ2-1; whether TRBD2, the table's D call, matches the DNA was not checked. TRBV12-1 is listed as a pseudogene. The CDR3 is made up of 21 amino acids, end residues included. The chain's CDR3 is CASSFEVGGGASWESYNEQFF.

Regarding this clone: A junction boundary mismatches the germline segment, possibly from a read error. This sequence joins TRBV5-1 and TRBJ2-7; D might be TRBD1 (6 bases). The germline gives CDR1 SGHRS, CDR2 YFSETQ. This CDR3 spans 14 amino acids. CDR3 DNA sequence: TGCGCCAGCTCCCTCACCGGGGCCCTTAATAGGGGGAACTTC. Translating it yields CASSLTGALNRGNF.

This clone has a handful of counts. The chain employs TRBV6-4 and TRBJ2-3; 11 bases map to TRBD2. V trimming: 0 bases; J trimming: 0 bases; junction bases outside the gene matches: 2. Germline lookup yields CDR1 MRHNA and CDR2 SNTAGT. This CDR3 has 17 residues. The CDR3, as DNA: TGTGCCAGCAGTGACTCTAGCGGGGGGGCTAGCACAGATACGCAGTATTTT. It yields the protein CASSDSSGGASTDTQYF.

The V and J genes are TRBV30 and TRBJ2-7; the match to TRBD1 covers 8 bases. There are 12 residues in the CDR3. The trim removed 5 bases at V and 3 bases at J, leaving 3 bases unmatched. Germline CDR1 reads GTSNPN; CDR2 reads SVGIG (reference sequence). CDR3 loop: CAWAGQVYEQYF. Here the CDR3 DNA reads TGTGCCTGGGCGGGACAGGTCTACGAGCAGTACTTC.

The genes are TRBV5-1 and TRBJ1-3; TRBD1 agrees at 9 bases. Germline V gene sequence: CDR1 SGHRS, CDR2 YFSETQ. The CDR3 contains 17 residues. Trimming at V came to 2 bases and at J to 4 bases, leaving 10 bases not matched to a gene. CDR3 amino acids: CASSFFGQGQGGNTIYF. The CDR3 coding sequence is TGCGCCAGCAGCTTTTTCGGACAGGGGCAAGGAGGAAACACCATATATTTT. The full variable domain, in which reference TRBV5-1 and TRBJ1-3 provide the parts outside the CDR3, is KAGVTQTPRYLIKTRGQQVTLSCSPISGHRSVSWYQQTPGQGLQFLFEYFSETQRNKGNFPGRFSGRQFSNSRSEMNVSTLELGDSALYLCASSFFGQGQGGNTIYFGEGSWLTVV.

This clone was counted a single time. The chain couples TRBV18 to TRBJ1-3; D not resolved. The CDR3 runs 15 residues. Germline V gene lookup returns CDR1 KGHSH and CDR2 LQKENI. With 3 bases removed from V and 0 bases from J, the gap between germline ends came to 9 bases. The CDR3 nucleotides are TGTGCCAGCTCACCGTTTGCGGTCTCTGGAAACACCATATATTTT. This codes for CASSPFAVSGNTIYF.

This clone was observed once. This chain connects TRBV7-2 to TRBJ1-2, with 9 bases lining up with TRBD1. This CDR3 comprises 13 residues. The junction had 5 bases not matched to a gene; V was cut back by 5 bases and J by 7 bases. Germline lookup yields CDR1 SGHTA and CDR2 FQGNSA. CDR3 amino acids: CASSLGQGRGYTF. In nucleotides, the CDR3 is TGTGCCAGCAGCCTGGGACAGGGCCGTGGCTACACCTTC.